These 6 T cell receptor beta chains share one sample of origin, sequenced in a study of cytomegalovirus exposure and HLA in healthy donors. The study ran its PCR with 60 Vbeta and 13 Jbeta primers. TCRdb's table, derived via immunoSEQ multiplex PCR, lists solely in-frame clones and lacks some. In the table there are 150,000 to 200,000 clones, roughly four fifths of which are singletons. Sample: PBMCs. Receptors were obtained from a man between 18 and 29 years old in good health and CMV-seronegative.

The chain uses TRBV10-3 and TRBJ1-5, with a tentative D call TRBD1 (6 bases). Deletions cut 3 bases from V and 0 bases from J, with 9 bases between. CDR1 ENHRY and CDR2 SYGVKD come from the germline V gene. There are 15 residues in the CDR3. The CDR3: CAISDPGASNQPQHF. The CDR3 coding sequence is TGTGCCATCAGTGACCCAGGGGCTAGCAATCAGCCCCAGCATTTT.

The sample holds a few counts of this clone. The chain is built from TRBV7-2 and TRBJ2-3; D is uncertain. This CDR3 has 13 amino acids. Trimming stripped 5 bases from V and 6 bases from J, with 12 bases between. In germline, CDR1 is SGHTA, CDR2 FQGNSA. The CDR3 sequence: CASSPGGPDTQYF. CDR3 in DNA: TGTGCCAGCAGCCCAGGTGGCCCCGATACGCAGTATTTT.

The chain combines TRBV19 with TRBJ1-1, with 9 nucleotides matching TRBD1. Germline trimming cut 1 base from V and 11 bases from J; bases unmatched to any gene: 11. The CDR3 extends over 15 amino acids. Germline V gene sequence: CDR1 LNHDA, CDR2 SQIVND (reference sequence). The CDR3 loop reads CASSIGDTGGASAFF. In DNA form, the CDR3 reads TGTGCCAGTAGTATAGGGGATACAGGGGGCGCGTCGGCTTTCTTT.

The chain joins TRBV28 to TRBJ2-7, with 13 bases matching TRBD2. Germline V gene sequence: CDR1 MDHEN, CDR2 SYDVKM. The CDR3 length is 14 residues. The trim removed 8 bases at V and 7 bases at J, leaving 8 bases unmatched. The CDR3 DNA sequence: TGTGCCAGCGGTGGACTAGCGGGAGTACGAGAGCAGTACTTC. Encoded protein: CASGGLAGVREQYF.

The CDR3 reads CASSQDPRGLSRTGELFF. The CDR3 DNA follows: TGCGCCAGCAGCCAAGATCCGCGGGGACTATCTCGTACCGGGGAGCTGTTTTTT. The J gene is TRBJ2-2, the V gene TRBV4-3, with 7 bases fitting TRBD2. Germline V CDR1 and CDR2: LGHNA, YSLEER. There are 18 residues in the CDR3. Trimming removed 0 bases from V and 5 bases from J; junction bases left unmatched: 12.

The rearrangement joins TRBV7-9 to TRBJ2-5, with a possible D match to TRBD2 (6 bases). The end of the DNA is better explained by TRBJ2-7, so the J call may be wrong. Germline V lookup: CDR1 SEHNR, CDR2 FQNEAQ (reference sequence). CDR3 size: 14 residues. In DNA form, the CDR3 reads TGTGCCAGCAGCTTAGCCCGGGAGAACTACGAGCAGTACTTC. Protein: CASSLARENYEQYF.